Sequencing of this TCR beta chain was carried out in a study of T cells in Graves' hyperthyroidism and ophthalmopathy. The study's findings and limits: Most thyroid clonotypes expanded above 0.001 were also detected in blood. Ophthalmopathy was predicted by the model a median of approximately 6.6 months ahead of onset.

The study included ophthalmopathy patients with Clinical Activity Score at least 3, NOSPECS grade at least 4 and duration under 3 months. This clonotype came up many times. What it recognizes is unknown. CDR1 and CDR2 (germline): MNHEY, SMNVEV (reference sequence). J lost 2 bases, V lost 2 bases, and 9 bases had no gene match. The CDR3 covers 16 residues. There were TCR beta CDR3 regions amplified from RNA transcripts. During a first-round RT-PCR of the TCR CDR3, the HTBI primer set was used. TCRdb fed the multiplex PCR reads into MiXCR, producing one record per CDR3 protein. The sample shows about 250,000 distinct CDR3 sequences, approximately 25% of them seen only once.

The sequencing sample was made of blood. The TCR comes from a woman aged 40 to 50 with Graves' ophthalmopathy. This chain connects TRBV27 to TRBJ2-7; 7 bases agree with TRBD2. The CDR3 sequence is CASSLRGGSGPYEQYF. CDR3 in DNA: TGTGCCAGCAGTTTACGGGGCGGGAGTGGCCCCTACGAGCAGTACTTC.